This T cell receptor (beta chain) comes out of a study of identical twins. Study-level findings and limits: Among out-of-frame alpha sequences shared by twins, low generation probability occurred in excess. There was more out-of-frame TCR alpha sharing in monozygotic twins than models estimated. With abundant cord blood beta clonotypes, insertions were fewer; memory repertoires showed no such pattern.

TCRdb fed the 5' RACE reads into MiXCR, producing one record per CDR3 protein. This sample has around 1.7 million distinct CDR3 sequences, with more than 30% found just once. There are a few counts of this clonotype. Its antigen remains unknown. This TCR was recovered from a newborn girl in good health. The sample was cord blood.

CDR3 nucleotide sequence: TGTGCCAGCAGCTTGGGGCCCTGGGACAGGGAGAATGGCTACACCTTC. Its translation is CASSLGPWDRENGYTF. This rearrangement joins TRBV7-8 to TRBJ1-2; 9 nucleotides align to TRBD1. The CDR3 covers 16 residues. Trimming took 3 bases from V and 6 from J; bases not matched to a gene: 11. From germline, CDR1 is SGHVS and CDR2 FQNEAQ.